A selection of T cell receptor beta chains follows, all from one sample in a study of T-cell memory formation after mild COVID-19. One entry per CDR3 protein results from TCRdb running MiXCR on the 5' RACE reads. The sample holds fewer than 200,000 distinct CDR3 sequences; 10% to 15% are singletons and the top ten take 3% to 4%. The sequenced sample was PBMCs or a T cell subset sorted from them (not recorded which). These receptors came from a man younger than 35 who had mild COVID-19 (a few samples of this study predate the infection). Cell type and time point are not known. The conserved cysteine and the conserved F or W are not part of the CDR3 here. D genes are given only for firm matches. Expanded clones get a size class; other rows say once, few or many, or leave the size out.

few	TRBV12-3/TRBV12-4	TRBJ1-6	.	ASSPGSYNSPLH
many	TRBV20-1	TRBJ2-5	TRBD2	SARRRGTSGGALETQY
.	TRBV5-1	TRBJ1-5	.	ASSRDGNQPQH
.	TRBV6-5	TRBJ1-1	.	ASSYWRSEEAF
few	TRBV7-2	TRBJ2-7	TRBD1	ASSFGQEYYEQY
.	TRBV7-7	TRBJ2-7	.	ASSLRARISYEQY
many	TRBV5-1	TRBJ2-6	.	ASSLGAPGSGANVLT
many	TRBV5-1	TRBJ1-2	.	ASSLRGPRSIEGGYT
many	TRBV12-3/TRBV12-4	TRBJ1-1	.	ASSFRLNPEAF
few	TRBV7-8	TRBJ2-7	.	ASSLATEVQY
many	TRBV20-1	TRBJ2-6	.	SAIRTEGANVLT
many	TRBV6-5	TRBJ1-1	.	ASSWRVNTEAF
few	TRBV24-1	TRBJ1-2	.	ATSETNNYGYT
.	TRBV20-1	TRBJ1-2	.	SAYFDFGVYT
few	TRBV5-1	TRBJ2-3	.	ASSSGTTSTDTQY
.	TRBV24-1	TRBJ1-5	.	ATSARDGTIVDQPQH
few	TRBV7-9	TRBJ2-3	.	ASSLVSYTDTQY
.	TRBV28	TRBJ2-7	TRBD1	ASTGTGGYRDEQY
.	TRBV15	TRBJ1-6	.	ATSRDVRNSPLH
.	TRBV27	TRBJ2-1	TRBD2	AGRAGGGAGEQF
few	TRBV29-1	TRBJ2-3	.	SVGHGDTQY
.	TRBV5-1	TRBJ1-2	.	ASSRTSDRHLPDGYT
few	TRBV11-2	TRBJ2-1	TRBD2	ASRRGVEEQF
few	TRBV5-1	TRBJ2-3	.	ASSLSVSLSTDTQY
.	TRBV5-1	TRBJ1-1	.	ASSSHSTNTEAF
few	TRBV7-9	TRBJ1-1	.	ASSRRQVNTEAF
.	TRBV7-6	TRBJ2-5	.	ASSFLYQETQY
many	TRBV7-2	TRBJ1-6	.	ASSSPWSPLH
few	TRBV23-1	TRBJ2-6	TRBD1	ASSQAPQRTGAT
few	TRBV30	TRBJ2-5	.	AWNRDRETQY
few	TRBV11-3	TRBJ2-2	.	ASSRDNAGELF